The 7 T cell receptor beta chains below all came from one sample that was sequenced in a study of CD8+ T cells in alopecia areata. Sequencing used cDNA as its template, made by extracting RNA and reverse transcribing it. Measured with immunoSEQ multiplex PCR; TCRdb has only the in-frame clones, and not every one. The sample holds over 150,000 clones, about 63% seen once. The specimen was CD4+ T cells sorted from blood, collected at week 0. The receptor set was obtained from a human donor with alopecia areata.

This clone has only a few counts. CDR3 amino acids: CASSPPEETQYF. The CDR3 region has the DNA TGTGCCAGCTCACCCCCCGAGGAGACCCAGTACTTC. J is TRBJ2-5 and V is TRBV18; D is uncertain. The CDR3 has 12 residues. V was cut by 3 bases and J by 5 bases, with 7 bases left in between. Germline V gene data show CDR1 as KGHSH and CDR2 as LQKENI.

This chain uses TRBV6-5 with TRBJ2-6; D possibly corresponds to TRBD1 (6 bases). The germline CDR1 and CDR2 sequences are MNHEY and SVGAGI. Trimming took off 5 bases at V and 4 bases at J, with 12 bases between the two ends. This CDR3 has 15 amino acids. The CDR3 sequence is CASSPGAPGANVLTF. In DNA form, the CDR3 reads TGTGCCAGCAGTCCAGGGGCTCCCGGGGCCAACGTCCTGACTTTC.

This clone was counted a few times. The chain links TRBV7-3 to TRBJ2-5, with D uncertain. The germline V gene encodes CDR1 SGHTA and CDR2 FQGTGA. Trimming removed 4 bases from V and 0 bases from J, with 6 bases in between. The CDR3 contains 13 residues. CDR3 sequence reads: CASSSKYQETQYF. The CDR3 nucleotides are TGTGCCAGCAGCTCTAAGTACCAAGAGACCCAGTACTTC.

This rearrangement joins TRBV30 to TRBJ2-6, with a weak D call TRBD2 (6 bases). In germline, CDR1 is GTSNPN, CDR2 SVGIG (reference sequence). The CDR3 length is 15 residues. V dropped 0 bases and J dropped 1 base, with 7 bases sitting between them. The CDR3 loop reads CAWSVRGSGANVLTF. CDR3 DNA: TGTGCCTGGAGTGTACGGGGGTCTGGGGCCAACGTCCTGACTTTC.

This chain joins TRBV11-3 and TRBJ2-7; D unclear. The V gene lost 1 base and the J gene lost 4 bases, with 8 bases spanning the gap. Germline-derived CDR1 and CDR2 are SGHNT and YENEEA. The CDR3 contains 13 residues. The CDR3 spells CASSLGLEYEQYF. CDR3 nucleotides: TGTGCCAGCAGCTTAGGACTGGAATACGAGCAGTACTTC.

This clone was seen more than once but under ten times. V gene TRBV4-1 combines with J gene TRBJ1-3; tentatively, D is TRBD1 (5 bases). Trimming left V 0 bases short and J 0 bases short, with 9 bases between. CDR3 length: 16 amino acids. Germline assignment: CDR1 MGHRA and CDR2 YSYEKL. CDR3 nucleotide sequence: TGCGCCAGCAGCCAAGAACCGACAGCCTCTGGAAACACCATATATTTT. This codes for CASSQEPTASGNTIYF.

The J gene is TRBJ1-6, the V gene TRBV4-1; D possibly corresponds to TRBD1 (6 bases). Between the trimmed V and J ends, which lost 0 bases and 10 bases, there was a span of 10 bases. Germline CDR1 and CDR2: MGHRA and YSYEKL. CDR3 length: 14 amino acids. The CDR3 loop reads CASSQDRGRSPLHF. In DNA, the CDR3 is TGCGCCAGCAGCCAAGACAGGGGACGCTCACCCCTCCACTTT.